A single T cell receptor beta chain is shown here with its context. Libraries were prepared by immunoSEQ multiplex PCR; TCRdb keeps only in-frame clonotypes and omits some of them. The sample consists of more than 150,000 clones, under 85% of them appearing once. The data are from a study of blood T cell repertoires in COVID-19. Study information: Acute and convalescent COVID-19 specimens originated in the United States, Italy and Spain.

Trimming took 2 bases from V and 7 from J, leaving 5 bases between them. Germline V gene data show CDR1 as SQVTM and CDR2 as ANQGSEA. The CDR3 has 11 amino acids. The sequenced sample consisted of peripheral blood. The chain links TRBV29-1 to TRBJ1-4; a weak D match, TRBD1 (5 bases). This clonotype was obtained from a man aged 60-69 years with active or convalescent COVID-19. The CDR3 DNA reads TGCAGCGTTGAACAGGGTGAAAAACTGTTTTTT. Translated: CSVEQGEKLFF.